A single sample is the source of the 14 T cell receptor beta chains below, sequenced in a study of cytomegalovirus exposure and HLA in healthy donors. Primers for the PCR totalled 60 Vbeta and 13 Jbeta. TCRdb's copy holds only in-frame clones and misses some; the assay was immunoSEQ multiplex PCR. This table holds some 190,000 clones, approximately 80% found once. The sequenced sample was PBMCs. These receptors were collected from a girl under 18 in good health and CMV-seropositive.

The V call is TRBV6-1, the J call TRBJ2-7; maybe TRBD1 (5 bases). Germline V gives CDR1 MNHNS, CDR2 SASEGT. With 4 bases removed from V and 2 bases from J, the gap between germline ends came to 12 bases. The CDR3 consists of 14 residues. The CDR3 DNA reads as TGTGCCAGCAGTGGGCAGGGAAACACCTACGAGCAGTACTTC. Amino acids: CASSGQGNTYEQYF.

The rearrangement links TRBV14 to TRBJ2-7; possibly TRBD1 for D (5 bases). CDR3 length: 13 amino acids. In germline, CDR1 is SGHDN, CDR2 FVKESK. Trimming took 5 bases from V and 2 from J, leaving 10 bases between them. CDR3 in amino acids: CASSDDSTYEQYF. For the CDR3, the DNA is TGTGCCAGCAGCGATGACAGTACCTACGAGCAGTACTTC.

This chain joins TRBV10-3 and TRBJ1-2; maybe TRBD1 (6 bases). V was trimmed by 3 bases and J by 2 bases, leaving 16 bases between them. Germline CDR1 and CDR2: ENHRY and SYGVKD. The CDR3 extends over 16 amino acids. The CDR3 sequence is CAISEGGVPLNYGYTF. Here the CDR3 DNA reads TGTGCCATCAGTGAAGGGGGTGTACCTTTAAACTATGGCTACACCTTC.

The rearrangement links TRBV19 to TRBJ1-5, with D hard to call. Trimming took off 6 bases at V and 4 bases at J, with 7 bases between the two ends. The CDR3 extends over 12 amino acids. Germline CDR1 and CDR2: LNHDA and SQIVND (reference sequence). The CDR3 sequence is CASSLRNQPQHF. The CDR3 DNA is TGTGCCAGTAGCCTGAGGAATCAGCCCCAGCATTTT. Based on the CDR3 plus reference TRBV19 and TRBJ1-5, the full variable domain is DGGITQSPKYLFRKEGQNVTLSCEQNLNHDAMYWYRQDPGQGLRLIYYSQIVNDFQKGDIAEGYSVSREKKESFPLTVTSAQKNPTAFYLCASSLRNQPQHFGDGTRLSIL.

The CDR3 region has the DNA TGCGCCAGCAGCCGACAAACCATATTGAACACTGAAGCTTTCTTT. Its translation is CASSRQTILNTEAFF. This chain uses TRBV4-1 with TRBJ1-1; D is ambiguous. The CDR3 spans 15 residues. V dropped 4 bases and J dropped 0 bases, with 12 bases sitting between them. Germline loops: CDR1 MGHRA, CDR2 YSYEKL.

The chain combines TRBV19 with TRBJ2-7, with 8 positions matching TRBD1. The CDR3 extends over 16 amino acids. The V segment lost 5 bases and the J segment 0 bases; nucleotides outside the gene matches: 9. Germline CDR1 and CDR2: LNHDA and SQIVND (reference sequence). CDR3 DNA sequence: TGTGCCAGTAGTCTCGCCGGGACAGGAAGCTCCTACGAGCAGTACTTC. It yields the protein CASSLAGTGSSYEQYF.

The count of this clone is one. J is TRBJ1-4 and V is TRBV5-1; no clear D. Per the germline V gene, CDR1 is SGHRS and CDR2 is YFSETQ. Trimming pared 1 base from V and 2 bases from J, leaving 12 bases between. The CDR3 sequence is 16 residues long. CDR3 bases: TGCGCCAGCAGCTTGTCACCCACAGTGACTAATGAAAAACTGTTTTTT. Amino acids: CASSLSPTVTNEKLFF. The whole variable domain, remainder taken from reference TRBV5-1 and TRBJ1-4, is KAGVTQTPRYLIKTRGQQVTLSCSPISGHRSVSWYQQTPGQGLQFLFEYFSETQRNKGNFPGRFSGRQFSNSRSEMNVSTLELGDSALYLCASSLSPTVTNEKLFFGSGTQLSVL.

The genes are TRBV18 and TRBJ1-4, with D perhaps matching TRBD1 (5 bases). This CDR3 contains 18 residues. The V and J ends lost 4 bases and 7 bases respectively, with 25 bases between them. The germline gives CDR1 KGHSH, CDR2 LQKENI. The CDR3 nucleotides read TGTGCCAGCTCACAAGAACTGACAGTTAAGGGGAATGGTGAAAAACTGTTTTTT. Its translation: CASSQELTVKGNGEKLFF. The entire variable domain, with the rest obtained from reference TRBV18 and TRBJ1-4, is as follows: NAGVMQNPRHLVRRRGQEARLRCSPMKGHSHVYWYRQLPEEGLKFMVYLQKENIIDESGMPKERFSAEFPKEGPSILRIQQVVRGDSAAYFCASSQELTVKGNGEKLFFGSGTQLSVL.

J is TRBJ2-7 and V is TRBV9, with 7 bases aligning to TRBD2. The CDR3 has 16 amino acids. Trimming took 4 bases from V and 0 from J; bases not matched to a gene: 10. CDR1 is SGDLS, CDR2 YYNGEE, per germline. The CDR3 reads CASSLRGDLDSYEQYF. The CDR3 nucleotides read TGTGCCAGCAGCCTCCGGGGGGACTTAGACTCCTACGAGCAGTACTTC.

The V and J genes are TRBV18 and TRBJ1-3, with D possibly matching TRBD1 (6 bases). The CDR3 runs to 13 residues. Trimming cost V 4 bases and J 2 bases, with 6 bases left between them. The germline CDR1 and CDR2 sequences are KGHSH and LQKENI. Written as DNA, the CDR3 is TGTGCCAGCTCACAGGGGGCTGGAAACACCATATATTTT. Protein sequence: CASSQGAGNTIYF.

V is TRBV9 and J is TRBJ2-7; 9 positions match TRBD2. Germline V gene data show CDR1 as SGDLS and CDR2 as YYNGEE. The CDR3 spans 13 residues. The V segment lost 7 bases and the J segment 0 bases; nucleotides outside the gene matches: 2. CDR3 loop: CASGLAISYEQYF. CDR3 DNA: TGTGCCAGCGGACTAGCGATCTCCTACGAGCAGTACTTC.

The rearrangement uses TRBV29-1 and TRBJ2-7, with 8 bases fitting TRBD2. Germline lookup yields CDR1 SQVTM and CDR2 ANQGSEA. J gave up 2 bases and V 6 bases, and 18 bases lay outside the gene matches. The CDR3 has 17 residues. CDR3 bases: TGCAGCGTCCACCCCCCAAGCGGGAGTAGTATGACCTACGAGCAGTACTTC. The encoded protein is CSVHPPSGSSMTYEQYF.

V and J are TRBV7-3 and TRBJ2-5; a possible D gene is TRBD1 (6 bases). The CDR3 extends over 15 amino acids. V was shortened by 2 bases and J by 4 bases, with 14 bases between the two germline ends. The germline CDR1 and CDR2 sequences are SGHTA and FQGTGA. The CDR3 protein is CASSLGGSGGETQYF. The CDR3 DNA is TGTGCCAGCAGCTTAGGGGGCAGCGGTGGAGAGACCCAGTACTTC. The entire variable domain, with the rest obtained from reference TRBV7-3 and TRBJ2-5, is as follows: GAGVSQTPSNKVTEKGKYVELRCDPISGHTALYWYRQSLGQGPEFLIYFQGTGAADDSGLPNDRFFAVRPEGSVSTLKIQRTERGDSAVYLCASSLGGSGGETQYFGPGTRLLVL.

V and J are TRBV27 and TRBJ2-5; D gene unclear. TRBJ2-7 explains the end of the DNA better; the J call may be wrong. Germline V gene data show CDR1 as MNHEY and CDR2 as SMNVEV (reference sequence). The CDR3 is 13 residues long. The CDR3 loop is CASSSINLYEQYF. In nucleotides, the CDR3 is TGTGCCAGCAGTTCAATTAACCTCTACGAGCAGTACTTC.